This T cell receptor beta chain derives from a study of T cell responses to AZD1222 COVID-19 vaccine. Study-wide results and limits: The number of AZD1222 recipients seropositive at baseline was only six. Spike-specific TCR breadth and depth were elevated following two AZD1222 doses. The study sampled repertoires only after the peak T cell response. With dominance at 160-218 and 743-854, vaccine-associated CD4 TCRs spanned spike.

Germline V gives CDR1 SGHTA, CDR2 FQGNSA. The CDR3 has 15 amino acids. V dropped 5 bases and J dropped 3 bases, with 14 bases sitting between them. This clone was recorded only once. The antigen remains unidentified. Sequenced by immunoSEQ multiplex PCR; TCRdb stores in-frame clones only, minus some. The table shows tens of thousands of clones, with about 91% occurring only once. The material was peripheral blood, obtained on day 0 of AZD1222 vaccination. The V and J genes are TRBV7-2 and TRBJ2-1; D is unresolved. The sequence was collected from an adult in good health. CDR3 loop: CASSPWQAVYNEQFF. The CDR3 region has the DNA TGTGCCAGCAGCCCTTGGCAGGCCGTCTACAATGAGCAGTTCTTC.